This T cell receptor beta chain originates from a study of T cells expressing NK-cell markers. General study points: In a handful of donors, dominant clonotypes made up about 28.3-65% of CD3+CD56-NKG2C+ cells.

Points on this clonotype: The antigen is undetermined.

The CDR3 extends over 16 amino acids. From germline, CDR1 is DFQATT and CDR2 SNEGSKA (reference sequence). A 5'RACE template switching approach incorporating UMIs was used to make TCR beta cDNA. TCRdb reprocessed the 5' RACE reads; each CDR3 protein has one entry and no DNA is given. Here the sample table reports approximately 170,000 distinct CDR3 sequences. The specimen sequenced was blood T cells: a sorted CD56 or NKG2C T cell subset, CD4+ or CD8+ T cells, or bulk PBMC T cells (not recorded which). The TCR originated in a man aged 18-75 years in good health. The gene calls are TRBV20-1 and TRBJ2-5; checking the TCRdb D call of TRBD2 is not possible without DNA. The CDR3 loop is CSARPRTSPPKETQYF.